This TCR beta chain was profiled in a study of lymphopenia after photon versus proton radiotherapy. Study-wide points: Survival link was tested only in deceased patients; proton benefit remains a possibility. Under photons, naive T cells and diversity fell while effector/memory populations rose. Post-nadir diversity loss with photons came from oligoclonal expansion, particularly CD8+ Temra cells.

Clones were read by immunoSEQ multiplex PCR, and TCRdb kept only the in-frame ones, dropping some. There are about 40,000 clones in the sample; just over 85% occur only once, and 10% lies in the top ten. On this clone itself: The antigen is undetermined.

This TCR derives from a woman in her 70s with pancreatic cancer. Some clones in this sample may be carry-over from other donors' samples. The specimen was peripheral blood, collected from a patient treated with proton-based radiotherapy.

This chain's CDR3 is CASRLVEASQETQYF. The CDR3 bases are TGTGCAAGTCGCTTAGTAGAGGCCAGCCAAGAGACCCAGTACTTC. This chain joins TRBV12-2 and TRBJ2-5; whether TRBD2, the table's D call, matches the DNA was not checked. TRBV12-2 is labeled a pseudogene. The CDR3 is made up of 15 amino acids.